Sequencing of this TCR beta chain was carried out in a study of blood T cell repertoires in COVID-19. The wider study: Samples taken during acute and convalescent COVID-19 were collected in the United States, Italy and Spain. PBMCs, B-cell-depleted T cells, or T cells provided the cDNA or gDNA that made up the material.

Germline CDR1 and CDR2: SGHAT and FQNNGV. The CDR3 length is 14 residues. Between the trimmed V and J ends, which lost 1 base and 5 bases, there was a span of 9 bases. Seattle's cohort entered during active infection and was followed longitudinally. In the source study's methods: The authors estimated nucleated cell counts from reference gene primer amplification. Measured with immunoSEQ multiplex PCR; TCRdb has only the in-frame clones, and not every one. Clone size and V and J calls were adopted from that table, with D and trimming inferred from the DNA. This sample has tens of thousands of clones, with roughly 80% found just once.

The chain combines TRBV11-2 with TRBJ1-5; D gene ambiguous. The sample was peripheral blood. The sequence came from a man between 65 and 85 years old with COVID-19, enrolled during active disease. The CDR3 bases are TGTGCCAGCAGCTTAGGGAGGGTCGATCAGCCCCAGCATTTT. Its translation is CASSLGRVDQPQHF.